The T cell receptor beta chain described here comes from a study of cytomegalovirus exposure and HLA in healthy donors. Comments on this clone: As yet, its antigen is unknown.

Study-level points and caveats: Highest at DRB1 and lowest at HLA-C, TCR association rates differed among HLA loci in a later analysis. Data from an earlier analysis indicated that most TCR beta V segments were productive either about 90% or about 30% of the time.

PCR employed 60 Vbeta and 13 Jbeta primers. Assay used: immunoSEQ multiplex PCR; TCRdb lists only in-frame clones, some missing. There are around 230,000 clones in the sample; roughly 81% occur only once, and about 0.22% lies in the top ten. The sequenced sample consisted of PBMCs. This TCR derives from a girl aged 2 to 10 in good health and CMV-seronegative.

This CDR3 reads CASSVFAGGANTGELFF. The CDR3 region has the DNA TGTGCCAGCAGCGTGTTCGCAGGGGGCGCAAACACCGGGGAGCTGTTTTTT. J is TRBJ2-2 and V is TRBV9; 8 bases match TRBD1. The J segment lost 2 bases and the V segment lost 2 bases, leaving 8 bases of the junction unmatched. Germline V CDR1 and CDR2: SGDLS, YYNGEE. This CDR3 has 17 amino acids.